A single sample is the source of the 27 T cell receptor beta chains below, sequenced in a study of shared clonotypes between healthy human individuals. The protocol was immunoSEQ multiplex PCR, while the TCRdb copy is restricted to in-frame clones and leaves out a portion. The sample lists roughly 410,000 clones, 96% occurring once. The sequencing sample was made of memory CD8+ T cells sorted from blood. The subset: CD45RO+ cells pooled with CCR7-negative TemRA cells. The source of these receptors is a man aged 30 to 45 in good health.

The gene calls are TRBV18 and TRBJ1-2; 9 bases agree with TRBD1. The J segment lost 5 bases and the V segment lost 4 bases, leaving 11 bases of the junction unmatched. The CDR3 sequence is 16 residues long. Germline loops: CDR1 KGHSH, CDR2 LQKENI. The CDR3 is CASSQADRGPRYGYTF. DNA of the CDR3: TGTGCCAGCTCACAAGCGGACAGGGGTCCTAGATATGGCTACACCTTC.

This chain joins TRBV4-2 and TRBJ2-1, with TRBD2 matching 9 bases. The CDR3 is 16 amino acids. V shed 5 bases and J 10 bases; nucleotides not matched to a gene: 15. Germline V lookup: CDR1 LGHNA, CDR2 YNFKEQ. As DNA, the CDR3 is TGTGCCAGCAGCAGGTCCGGGACTAGCAGTCTCGGGGAGCAGTTCTTC. It codes for CASSRSGTSSLGEQFF.

This chain connects TRBV25-1 to TRBJ2-5; D perhaps matches TRBD2 (5 bases). V was cut by 3 bases and J by 9 bases, with 14 bases left in between. The CDR3 runs 13 residues. Germline values: CDR1 MGHDK, CDR2 SYGVNS. CDR3 coding DNA: TGTGCCAGCAGTGATGCCCTAGCAGTACCCCAGTACTTC. Translation: CASSDALAVPQYF.

The chain has TRBV5-4 and TRBJ2-2; D is unclear. Trimming took off 0 bases at V and 5 bases at J, with 5 bases between the two ends. Germline assignment: CDR1 SGHNT and CDR2 YYREEE (reference sequence). The length of the CDR3 is 13 residues. The CDR3: CASSLVETGELFF. The DNA for the CDR3 is TGTGCCAGCAGCTTGGTAGAAACCGGGGAGCTGTTTTTT.

The chain's CDR3 is CASSIGRDSYEQYF. As DNA, the CDR3 is TGTGCCAGCAGTATTGGTCGGGACAGCTACGAGCAGTACTTC. This rearrangement joins TRBV2 to TRBJ2-7; 7 bases match TRBD1. The CDR3 consists of 14 residues. The germline gives CDR1 SNHLY, CDR2 FYNNEI. J lost 3 bases, V lost 5 bases, and 7 bases had no gene match.

The gene calls are TRBV27 and TRBJ2-7, with D unclear. Between the trimmed V and J ends, which lost 2 bases and 0 bases, there was a span of 8 bases. Germline V gene data show CDR1 as MNHEY and CDR2 as SMNVEV (reference sequence). The CDR3 is 14 amino acids. CDR3 loop: CASSLRLGSYEQYF. For the CDR3, the DNA is TGTGCCAGCAGTTTAAGGTTAGGCTCCTACGAGCAGTACTTC.

V and J are TRBV6-5 and TRBJ2-4; D remains ambiguous. The germline V gene has CDR1 MNHEY and CDR2 SVGAGI. The CDR3 totals 12 residues. The germline V and J ends were trimmed by 6 bases and 15 bases, with 18 bases remaining between them. CDR3 DNA sequence: TGTGCCAGCAGAAATGGACGGCTTCCTTGGTACTTC. This gives the protein CASRNGRLPWYF.

The rearrangement links TRBV15 to TRBJ1-5; D gene unclear. Trimming shortened V by 8 bases and J by 2 bases, and 13 bases separated the two germline ends. The CDR3 covers 14 residues. Germline CDR1 and CDR2: LNHNV and YYDKDF (reference sequence). The CDR3 DNA is TGTGCCACCTCCGACGGGCGTGGCAATCAGCCCCAGCATTTT. This gives the protein CATSDGRGNQPQHF. The variable domain in full, completed from reference TRBV15 and TRBJ1-5, reads DAMVIQNPRYQVTQFGKPVTLSCSQTLNHNVMYWYQQKSSQAPKLLFHYYDKDFNNEADTPDNFQSRRPNTSFCFLDIRSPGLGDTAMYLCATSDGRGNQPQHFGDGTRLSIL.

The V gene is TRBV30, the J gene TRBJ2-5, with D perhaps given as TRBD1 or TRBD2 (6 bases each). V dropped 0 bases and J dropped 7 bases, with 18 bases sitting between them. The V gene's germline CDR1 is GTSNPN and CDR2 SVGIG (reference sequence). CDR3 length: 15 residues. The CDR3 spells CAWSVQGGSFGTQYF. The CDR3 nucleotides read TGTGCCTGGAGTGTACAAGGGGGGAGCTTCGGGACCCAGTACTTC.

The V call is TRBV5-1, the J call TRBJ2-2; D call uncertain. CDR1 SGHRS and CDR2 YFSETQ come from the germline V gene. The CDR3 totals 12 residues. The V end was cut by 4 bases, the J end by 1 base, with 2 bases between. CDR3 in amino acids: CASSMNTGELFF. The CDR3 DNA follows: TGCGCCAGCAGCATGAACACCGGGGAGCTGTTTTTT.

The V call is TRBV18, the J call TRBJ1-4; D unclear. Trimming removed 4 bases from V and 7 bases from J, with 16 bases in between. Germline values: CDR1 KGHSH, CDR2 LQKENI. The CDR3 consists of 15 residues. The CDR3 sequence is CASSLGPVAGEKLFF. CDR3 in DNA: TGTGCCAGCTCACTCGGCCCCGTCGCAGGTGAAAAACTGTTTTTT.

A single count supports this clone. This chain joins TRBV7-9 and TRBJ2-7; TRBD1 is a possible D gene (5 bases). V lost 2 bases, J lost 5 bases, and 19 bases lay in between. This CDR3 is built from 16 residues. CDR1 SEHNR and CDR2 FQNEAQ come from the germline V gene (reference sequence). The CDR3 DNA reads TGTGCCAGCAGCTTAACTCGTCCGGCAGGGTATCACGAGCAGTACTTC. It is translated as CASSLTRPAGYHEQYF.

The V call is TRBV6-5, the J call TRBJ2-3; D not resolved. The CDR3 runs 14 residues. Germline CDR1 reads MNHEY; CDR2 reads SVGAGI. With 2 bases removed from V and 2 bases from J, the gap between germline ends came to 8 bases. The CDR3 region has the DNA TGTGCCAGCAGTTACCAGAGGCACACAGATACGCAGTATTTT. Its translation is CASSYQRHTDTQYF.

The chain is built from TRBV6-5 and TRBJ2-7; 12 bases agree with TRBD2. Germline V gene data show CDR1 as MNHEY and CDR2 as SVGAGI. J was trimmed by 5 bases and V by 4 bases; bases with no gene match: 9. This CDR3 is built from 16 residues. The CDR3 reads CASSFASGRAHNEQYF. DNA for the CDR3: TGTGCCAGCAGTTTCGCTAGCGGGAGGGCCCACAACGAGCAGTACTTC.

Note on this clone: Additional DNA sequences in this sample encode the identical CDR3. The rearrangement links TRBV4-2 to TRBJ2-3, with 16 positions matching TRBD2. Trimming removed 3 bases from V and 6 bases from J; junction bases left unmatched: 3. This CDR3 spans 16 amino acids. CDR1 is LGHNA and CDR2 is YNFKEQ in the germline V gene. The chain's CDR3 is CASSQGLAGGPDTQYF. As DNA, the CDR3 is TGTGCCAGCAGCCAGGGACTAGCGGGAGGGCCTGATACGCAGTATTTT.

The chain recombines TRBV25-1 with TRBJ2-5; 7 bases fit TRBD1. J gave up 7 bases and V 3 bases, and 8 bases lay outside the gene matches. Germline assignment: CDR1 MGHDK and CDR2 SYGVNS. The CDR3 sequence is 14 residues long. DNA for the CDR3: TGTGCCAGCAGTGAGTCGACAGGGCCCATGACCCAGTACTTC. Amino acid sequence: CASSESTGPMTQYF.

The chain carries TRBV7-9 and TRBJ1-5; perhaps TRBD1 as D (6 bases). The CDR3 covers 16 residues. Germline V gene lookup returns CDR1 SEHNR and CDR2 FQNEAQ (reference sequence). Deletions cut 5 bases from V and 0 bases from J, with 14 bases between. CDR3 sequence reads: CASSQGGQYSNQPQHF. CDR3 DNA: TGTGCCAGCAGCCAAGGTGGACAGTATAGCAATCAGCCCCAGCATTTT.

This sequence joins TRBV7-9 and TRBJ2-1; D not resolved. The V gene's germline CDR1 is SEHNR and CDR2 FQNEAQ (reference sequence). The V end was cut by 3 bases, the J end by 5 bases, with 5 bases between. This CDR3 contains 12 residues. CDR3 nucleotides: TGTGCCAGCAGCTTCGGGCACAATGAGCAGTTCTTC. Translation: CASSFGHNEQFF.

The J gene is TRBJ2-3, the V gene TRBV5-1, with 11 bases identical to TRBD2. The CDR3 has 16 residues. CDR1 and CDR2 (germline): SGHRS, YFSETQ. Unmatched junction bases numbered 8, after V lost 0 bases and J lost 8 bases. The CDR3 is CASSLVLAGEIGTQYF. CDR3 in DNA: TGCGCCAGCAGCTTGGTACTAGCGGGAGAAATCGGTACGCAGTATTTT.

This chain joins TRBV5-6 and TRBJ2-1; a possible D gene is TRBD1 (8 bases). Trimming shortened V by 4 bases and J by 8 bases, and 16 bases separated the two germline ends. The CDR3 loop spans 14 amino acids. Germline CDR1 is SGHDT and CDR2 is YYEEEE. The CDR3 here is CASSRGQGGHEQFF. The CDR3 DNA follows: TGTGCCAGCAGCCGAGGACAGGGAGGGCATGAGCAGTTCTTC.

This chain links TRBV2 with TRBJ2-7; TRBD1 aligns across 7 bases. CDR1 is SNHLY and CDR2 is FYNNEI in the germline V gene. V lost 8 bases, J lost 2 bases, and 12 bases stayed unmatched. This CDR3 has 15 amino acids. CDR3 nucleotides: TGTGCCAGCTATGCACCGGGACAGTCAACCTACGAGCAGTACTTC. Translated, it gives CASYAPGQSTYEQYF.

The gene calls are TRBV5-5 and TRBJ2-5; D perhaps matches TRBD2 (6 bases). Trimming stripped 2 bases from V and 2 bases from J, with 13 bases between. Germline lookup yields CDR1 SGHKS and CDR2 YYEKEE (reference sequence). The CDR3 is made up of 15 amino acids. The CDR3 bases are TGTGCCAGCAGCTTTGCGGGGAACCGTCAAGAGACCCAGTACTTC. This codes for CASSFAGNRQETQYF.

This chain connects TRBV30 to TRBJ2-7; TRBD2 agrees at 10 bases. CDR1 is GTSNPN, CDR2 SVGIG, per germline (reference sequence). J gave up 7 bases and V 3 bases, and 9 bases lay outside the gene matches. The CDR3 has 14 residues. The CDR3 protein is CAWRGLANGGEQYF. The CDR3 nucleotides read TGTGCCTGGAGGGGACTAGCGAACGGAGGAGAGCAGTACTTC.

V is TRBV2 and J is TRBJ1-2; D gene unclear. The CDR3 totals 11 residues. With 6 bases removed from V and 4 bases from J, the gap between germline ends came to 6 bases. Per germline, CDR1 SNHLY and CDR2 FYNNEI. DNA for the CDR3: TGTGCCAGCAGATCGAGCTATGGCTACACCTTC. Amino acids: CASRSSYGYTF.

The chain employs TRBV5-4 and TRBJ2-2, with D hard to call. In germline, CDR1 is SGHNT, CDR2 YYREEE (reference sequence). With 4 bases removed from V and 5 bases from J, the gap between germline ends came to 18 bases. The CDR3 length is 16 residues. The CDR3 coding sequence is TGTGCCAGCAGCCCCCTCCTGGACGGTATGACCGGGGAGCTGTTTTTT. Protein product: CASSPLLDGMTGELFF.

This clone is a singleton in its sample. The chain combines TRBV10-3 with TRBJ2-7; the D is unclear. The ends were cut back, 4 bases at V and 4 bases at J, with 11 bases in the middle. Looked up from germline, CDR1 is ENHRY and CDR2 is SYGVKD. The CDR3 spans 13 residues. CDR3 loop: CAISGGLAYEQYF. The CDR3 region has the DNA TGTGCCATCAGTGGAGGCCTGGCATACGAGCAGTACTTC.

Note on this clone: Sequence at one end of the junction differs from germline and may be a read error. The chain is built from TRBV6-1 and TRBJ1-3; D is ambiguous. This CDR3 spans 17 amino acids. Germline CDR1 reads MNHNS; CDR2 reads SASEGT. CDR3 sequence reads: CASSEGIRVFSGNTIYF. The CDR3 coding sequence is TGTGCCAGCAGCGAAGGGATACGGGTTTTCTCTGGAAACACCATATATTTT.